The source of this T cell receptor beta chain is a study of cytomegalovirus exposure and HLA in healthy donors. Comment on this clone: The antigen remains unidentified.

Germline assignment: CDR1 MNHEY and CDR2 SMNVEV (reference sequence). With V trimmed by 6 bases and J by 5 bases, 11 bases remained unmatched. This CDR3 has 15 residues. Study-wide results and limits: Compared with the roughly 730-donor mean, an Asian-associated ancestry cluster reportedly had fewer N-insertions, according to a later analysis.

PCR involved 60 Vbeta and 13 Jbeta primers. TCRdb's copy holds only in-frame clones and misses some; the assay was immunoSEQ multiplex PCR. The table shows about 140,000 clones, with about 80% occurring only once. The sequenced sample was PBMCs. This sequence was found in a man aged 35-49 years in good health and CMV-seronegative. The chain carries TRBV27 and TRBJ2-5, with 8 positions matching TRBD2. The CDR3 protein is CASSTREGVDETQYF. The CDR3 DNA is TGTGCCAGCAGCACTCGGGAGGGCGTGGATGAGACCCAGTACTTC.